Each of the 27 T cell receptor beta chains below was sequenced from the same sample in a study of regulatory T cells in long-lasting Graves disease. Investigators prepared the TCR beta libraries by applying iRepertoire HTBI primers and Arm-PCR of CDR3 regions. TCRdb passed the multiplex PCR reads through MiXCR, listing each CDR3 protein once. The table has about 470,000 distinct CDR3 sequences, approximately 15% seen once. Described time point: newly diagnosed GD, antithyroid drugs for less than 3 months. Preparation of the TCR library used RNA extracted from PBMCs. The same data also contributed to another study, on T cells in Graves' hyperthyroidism and ophthalmopathy.

The sample was peripheral blood mononuclear cells (PBMCs), taken at new diagnosis, from a patient treated with antithyroid drugs. These receptors were collected from a woman aged 30 to 39 with Graves disease.

This clonotype came up many times. This chain connects TRBV2 to TRBJ2-5; 8 bases align to TRBD1. Germline CDR1 is SNHLY and CDR2 is FYNNEI. V lost 7 bases, J lost 1 base, and 2 bases stayed unmatched. This CDR3 has 13 amino acids. CDR3 sequence: CASMTGVQETQYF. As DNA, the CDR3 is TGTGCCAGCATGACAGGGGTCCAAGAGACCCAGTACTTC.

This sequence joins TRBV4-1 and TRBJ2-7, with 8 bases identical to TRBD2. Germline lookup yields CDR1 MGHRA and CDR2 YSYEKL. V shed 0 bases and J 7 bases; nucleotides not matched to a gene: 14. The CDR3 is 17 amino acids. CDR3 protein: CASSQEWGTSNYNEQYF. The CDR3 DNA reads TGCGCCAGCAGCCAAGAGTGGGGGACTAGTAACTACAATGAGCAGTACTTC.

The rearrangement links TRBV29-1 to TRBJ1-2; no firm D call. CDR3 length: 12 residues. Germline CDR1 is SQVTM and CDR2 is ANQGSEA. Trimming took 2 bases from V and 6 from J, leaving 10 bases between them. The CDR3 reads CSVERVGDGYTF. The DNA of the CDR3 is TGCAGCGTTGAACGTGTTGGGGATGGCTACACCTTC.

This clonotype was recorded at least ten times. V is TRBV3-1 and J is TRBJ1-2; maybe TRBD1 (6 bases). Germline lookup yields CDR1 LGHDT and CDR2 YNNKEL (reference sequence). This CDR3 comprises 17 residues. The V and J ends lost 5 bases and 0 bases respectively, with 19 bases between them. For the CDR3, the DNA is TGTGCCAGCAGCTTTGGAAGACAGGCCTGGACTAACTATGGCTACACCTTC. It yields the protein CASSFGRQAWTNYGYTF. Variable domain in full (rest from reference TRBV3-1 and TRBJ1-2): DTAVSQTPKYLVTQMGNDKSIKCEQNLGHDTMYWYKQDSKKFLKIMFSYNNKELIINETVPNRFSPKSPDKAHLNLHINSLELGDSAVYFCASSFGRQAWTNYGYTFGSGTRLTVV.

V and J are TRBV30 and TRBJ2-2, with a tentative D call TRBD1 (6 bases). Looked up from germline, CDR1 is GTSNPN and CDR2 is SVGIG (reference sequence). The CDR3 is 15 amino acids. Trimming removed 4 bases at V and 3 bases at J, with 15 bases between. CDR3 protein: CAWKDGAGDTGELFF. The DNA for the CDR3 is TGTGCCTGGAAGGATGGGGCAGGGGACACCGGGGAGCTGTTTTTT.

This clonotype was observed a handful of times. The V call is TRBV28, the J call TRBJ2-7; TRBD2 matches 10 bases. The CDR3 runs 16 residues. Germline CDR1 is MDHEN and CDR2 is SYDVKM. Trimming took 3 bases from V and 3 from J; bases not matched to a gene: 8. The CDR3 DNA follows: TGTGCCAGCAGTTTCCCCCTAGCGGGAGCGGACTACGAGCAGTACTTC. It specifies CASSFPLAGADYEQYF.

This clonotype was picked up many times. This chain connects TRBV6-2 or TRBV6-3 to TRBJ1-5; D is uncertain. The CDR3 sequence is 16 residues long. Germline V gene sequence: CDR1 MNHEY, CDR2 SVGEGT. Trimming cost V 6 bases and J 0 bases, with 15 bases left between them. The DNA for the CDR3 is TGTGCCAGCAGCCCGGCCGGGCCAGATAGCAATCAGCCCCAGCATTTT. It codes for CASSPAGPDSNQPQHF.

The chain recombines TRBV6-1 with TRBJ2-1; D possibly corresponds to TRBD2 (5 bases). The CDR3 runs to 14 residues. The germline V gene encodes CDR1 MNHNS and CDR2 SASEGT. Trimming removed 6 bases from V and 6 bases from J, with 15 bases in between. The CDR3 DNA reads as TGTGCCAGCAGCCATGGACTCCTCCCCAATGAGCAGTTCTTC. It yields the protein CASSHGLLPNEQFF.

The chain links TRBV6-1 to TRBJ1-5; D remains ambiguous. The CDR3 totals 15 residues. In germline, CDR1 is MNHNS, CDR2 SASEGT. The V gene lost 1 base and the J gene lost 5 bases, with 12 bases spanning the gap. The CDR3: CASSEVGKHYQPQHF. CDR3 in DNA: TGTGCCAGCAGTGAAGTGGGCAAGCACTATCAGCCCCAGCATTTT.

This clonotype was observed at least ten times. The rearrangement links TRBV12-3 or TRBV12-4 to TRBJ2-3; TRBD2 matches 9 bases. The CDR3 covers 18 residues. With 2 bases clipped from V and 0 bases from J, the junction kept 9 bases outside the gene matches. CDR3 sequence reads: CASSLRLAGFTSTDTQYF. The CDR3 coding sequence is TGTGCCAGCAGTTTAAGGCTAGCGGGATTCACTAGCACAGATACGCAGTATTTT.

This clonotype occurred many times. The rearrangement links TRBV11-3 to TRBJ2-7; 7 bases agree with TRBD1. Trimming at V came to 5 bases and at J to 2 bases, leaving 6 bases not matched to a gene. Germline V gene data show CDR1 as SGHNT and CDR2 as YENEEA. The CDR3 contains 14 residues. The CDR3 DNA reads as TGTGCCAGCAGCCGATTGGGACAGCCCTACGAGCAGTACTTC. This gives the protein CASSRLGQPYEQYF.

By share, this clonotype ranks as medium-sized (0.01 to 0.1%). The chain links TRBV20-1 to TRBJ2-2; TRBD1 is a possible D gene (5 bases). Trimming cost V 1 base and J 6 bases, with 15 bases left between them. The CDR3 spans 15 residues. The germline gives CDR1 DFQATT, CDR2 SNEGSKA (reference sequence). DNA for the CDR3: TGCAGTGCTAGAGTTCAGGGAAGTGATGCCGGGGAGCTGTTTTTT. Protein product: CSARVQGSDAGELFF.

A few counts support this clonotype. The chain's CDR3 is CASRMEGPTGGRYGYTF. CDR3 DNA sequence: TGTGCCAGTAGGATGGAGGGGCCGACAGGGGGCCGGTATGGCTACACCTTC. The chain couples TRBV19 to TRBJ1-2; 10 positions agree with TRBD1. This CDR3 contains 17 residues. The V segment lost 6 bases and the J segment 5 bases; nucleotides outside the gene matches: 15. Germline V gene data show CDR1 as LNHDA and CDR2 as SQIVND (reference sequence).

This clonotype was observed many times. V usage is TRBV27 and J usage is TRBJ2-3, with 14 nucleotides matching TRBD2. V gave up 3 bases and J gave up 4 bases; unmatched junction bases: 9. Germline loops: CDR1 MNHEY, CDR2 SMNVEV (reference sequence). The CDR3 has 18 residues. The CDR3 DNA is TGTGCCAGCAGTTTTCTCGGGACTAGCGGGAGAAGGGCAGATACGCAGTATTTT. Translation gives CASSFLGTSGRRADTQYF.

This clonotype has at least ten counts. The rearrangement uses TRBV30 and TRBJ2-1, with unresolved D. This CDR3 is built from 14 residues. The V end was cut by 8 bases, the J end by 1 base, with 15 bases between. Germline CDR1 and CDR2: GTSNPN and SVGIG (reference sequence). The CDR3 DNA is TGTGCCATAGAAGTGGTAGCATCCTACAATGAGCAGTTCTTC. Translating gives CAIEVVASYNEQFF.

Concerning this clonotype itself: A much larger clone sits a single nucleotide away, making a read error possible. This chain joins TRBV10-2 and TRBJ2-1; 7 bases line up with TRBD1. J lost 10 bases, V lost 6 bases, and 12 bases had no gene match. Germline V gene sequence: CDR1 WSHSY, CDR2 SAAADI. The CDR3 loop spans 14 amino acids. CDR3 protein: CASRPIGTVGEQFF. CDR3 DNA: TGCGCCAGCAGGCCAATAGGGACAGTGGGCGAGCAGTTCTTC.

In this sample, this clonotype turned up many times. This chain joins TRBV12-3 or TRBV12-4 and TRBJ2-3; 10 bases fit TRBD1. V lost 5 bases and J lost 3; bases outside the gene matches: 5. This CDR3 comprises 15 residues. CDR3 in amino acids: CASSPDRGPTDTQYF. CDR3 nucleotides: TGTGCCAGCAGTCCTGACAGGGGGCCTACAGATACGCAGTATTTT.

In its sample, this clonotype was seen a few times. This CDR3 reads CASSSQGRGKNIQYF. The CDR3 nucleotides read TGTGCCAGCAGTTCCCAGGGTAGGGGCAAAAACATTCAGTACTTC. V is TRBV28 and J is TRBJ2-4, with a tentative D call TRBD1 (5 bases). Germline CDR1 MDHEN, CDR2 SYDVKM. CDR3 length: 15 residues. V lost 4 bases and J 3 bases, leaving 13 bases between the germline ends. The full variable domain, completed using reference TRBV28 and TRBJ2-4, is DVKVTQSSRYLVKRTGEKVFLECVQDMDHENMFWYRQDPGLGLRLIYFSYDVKMKEKGDIPEGYSVSREKKERFSLILESASTNQTSMYLCASSSQGRGKNIQYFGAGTRLSVL.

This clonotype was observed at least ten times. V and J are TRBV19 and TRBJ2-1; 7 bases match TRBD1. The germline V gene has CDR1 LNHDA and CDR2 SQIVND (reference sequence). After removal of 10 bases from V and 8 bases from J, the junction contained 14 bases not matched to a gene. The CDR3 extends over 14 amino acids. CDR3 sequence reads: CATSDRRQWDEQFF. The CDR3 DNA follows: TGTGCCACATCGGACAGGAGACAATGGGATGAGCAGTTCTTC.

This clonotype was detected a few times. The CDR3 loop reads CASSYPGQGDYGYTF. The CDR3 DNA sequence: TGTGCCAGCAGCTATCCGGGACAGGGCGACTATGGCTACACCTTC. The chain joins TRBV5-6 to TRBJ1-2, with 9 bases lining up with TRBD1. In germline, CDR1 is SGHDT, CDR2 YYEEEE. The V and J ends lost 3 bases and 3 bases, in that order; junction bases with no gene match: 6. The CDR3 spans 15 residues.

The V and J genes are TRBV14 and TRBJ1-2; no reliable D call. The germline V and J ends were trimmed by 0 bases and 8 bases, with 22 bases remaining between them. The length of the CDR3 is 17 residues. Germline V CDR1 and CDR2: SGHDN, FVKESK. The chain's CDR3 is CASSQDFGRAGLGGYTF. The CDR3 bases are TGTGCCAGCAGCCAAGACTTCGGAAGGGCTGGATTAGGAGGCTACACCTTC.

This clonotype occurred many times. The chain is built from TRBV5-5 and TRBJ1-1; TRBD1 agrees at 8 bases. Germline V gene data show CDR1 as SGHKS and CDR2 as YYEKEE (reference sequence). The CDR3 runs 17 residues. Unmatched junction bases numbered 13, after V lost 1 base and J lost 5 bases. This CDR3 is CASSLHNPGGIGTEAFF. CDR3 bases: TGTGCCAGCAGCTTGCATAATCCAGGGGGCATTGGGACTGAAGCTTTCTTT. Full variable domain (missing parts from reference TRBV5-5 and TRBJ1-1): DAGVTQSPTHLIKTRGQQVTLRCSPISGHKSVSWYQQVLGQGPQFIFQYYEKEERGRGNFPDRFSARQFPNYSSELNVNALLLGDSALYLCASSLHNPGGIGTEAFFGQGTRLTVV.

V and J are TRBV3-1 and TRBJ2-7; the D gene is possibly TRBD2 (7 bases). V dropped 0 bases and J dropped 2 bases, with 11 bases sitting between them. This CDR3 comprises 15 residues. Germline-derived CDR1 and CDR2 are LGHDT and YNNKEL (reference sequence). CDR3 sequence: CASSQDGGAAYEQYF. CDR3 nucleotides: TGTGCCAGCAGCCAAGATGGGGGGGCAGCCTACGAGCAGTACTTC.

Ten or more counts support this clonotype. The rearrangement uses TRBV9 and TRBJ1-5; tentatively, D is TRBD1 (6 bases). This CDR3 contains 15 residues. Germline CDR1 is SGDLS and CDR2 is YYNGEE. V lost 4 bases and J lost 3, with 14 bases in between. The CDR3 is CASSSMDSFNQPQHF. The CDR3 region has the DNA TGTGCCAGCAGCTCGATGGACAGTTTCAATCAGCCCCAGCATTTT.

V usage is TRBV7-9 and J usage is TRBJ2-1; 14 bases are shared with TRBD2. The CDR3 spans 17 residues. Germline lookup yields CDR1 SEHNR and CDR2 FQNEAQ (reference sequence). The V gene end was trimmed by 5 bases and the J gene end by 10 bases; junction bases not matched to a gene: 13. The DNA for the CDR3 is TGTGCCAGCAGCCCCCCGGTGGGACTAGCGGGAGAAGGGGAGCAGTTCTTC. Its translation is CASSPPVGLAGEGEQFF.

This clonotype has ten or more counts. The chain combines TRBV24-1 with TRBJ2-7; 9 bases map to TRBD1. V lost 3 bases and J lost 2; bases outside the gene matches: 4. The V gene's germline CDR1 is KGHDR and CDR2 SFDVKD. The CDR3 totals 15 residues. CDR3 loop: CATSDPGTGTYEQYF. In nucleotides, the CDR3 is TGTGCCACCAGTGATCCCGGGACAGGGACCTACGAGCAGTACTTC.

Many counts were recorded for this clonotype. The V and J genes are TRBV20-1 and TRBJ2-7, with 8 bases fitting TRBD1. V lost 5 bases and J lost 4; bases outside the gene matches: 7. This CDR3 region has 13 residues. Germline V gene data show CDR1 as DFQATT and CDR2 as SNEGSKA (reference sequence). This CDR3 is CSAQQGVVYEQYF. The DNA for the CDR3 is TGCAGTGCTCAACAGGGGGTGGTATACGAGCAGTACTTC.